This TCR beta chain comes out of a study of blood T cells in healthy people across ages. Sample-barcoded 5' priming and a J-beta primer mix drove a second PCR of about 6 to 12 cycles. TCRdb re-analysed the 5' RACE reads in MiXCR, keeping a single row per CDR3 protein. The repertoire holds 1 million or so distinct CDR3 sequences, with almost 25% as singletons. This CDR3 is 13 amino acids long. V was trimmed by 4 bases and J by 4 bases, leaving 10 bases between them. Per the germline V gene, CDR1 is LNHNV and CDR2 is YYDKDF (reference sequence). This sample also appeared in a second study, on T cells of mothers and their children.

The gene calls are TRBV15 and TRBJ1-1; weak D call: TRBD1 (5 bases). The sequence was obtained from a girl aged 2 to 10 in good health. Input material: blood. CDR3 amino acids: CATSIKQVTEAFF. CDR3 DNA: TGTGCCACCAGCATTAAACAGGTCACTGAAGCTTTCTTT.